This TCR beta chain emerged from a study of T cells after yellow fever vaccination. General study points: The secondary response peaked faster, at day 5 versus 15, but was weaker.

The CDR3 sequence is 14 residues long. J was trimmed by 6 bases and V by 10 bases; bases with no gene match: 11. The germline V gene has CDR1 MNHNS and CDR2 SASEGT. Conversion of TCR transcripts into cDNA relied on 5'RACE template switching, which added a universal primer site and UMIs. TCRdb independently ran MiXCR on the 5' RACE reads; one entry per CDR3 protein. The data contain roughly 500,000 distinct CDR3 sequences, around 21% of them singletons. Comment on this clonotype: Its specificity is not known.

The receptor comes from a man in his thirties or forties who received the YFV17D yellow fever vaccine. The gene calls are TRBV6-1 and TRBJ1-5; TRBD1 aligns across 8 bases. The sequenced sample was PBMCs, obtained 15 days after the yellow fever booster vaccination. The CDR3 nucleotides read TGTGCCACACAAAACGACAGGGGAAGTCAGCCCCAGCATTTT. Translated: CATQNDRGSQPQHF.